The T cell receptor beta chain under discussion was sequenced for a study of cytomegalovirus exposure and HLA in healthy donors. Broader study findings: The availability of immune exposure information extended only to CMV serostatus.

The sample holds a few counts of this clone. Its antigen remains unknown. In the PCR, 60 Vbeta and 13 Jbeta primers were used. Produced via immunoSEQ multiplex PCR; TCRdb's table is partial and in-frame only. The table includes about 40,000 clones, about 64% detected once. The CDR3 is made up of 14 amino acids. V was clipped by 0 bases and J by 3 bases; unmatched bases: 0. The V gene's germline CDR1 is SGHRS and CDR2 YFSETQ. The chain couples TRBV5-1 to TRBJ2-5; TRBD1 matches at 9 bases. Sequencing input: PBMCs. This sequence was found in a man in his fifties or sixties in good health and CMV-seropositive. This chain's CDR3 is CASSLGTGEETQYF. The CDR3, as DNA: TGCGCCAGCAGCTTGGGGACAGGGGAAGAGACCCAGTACTTC. The variable domain in full, with the rest retrieved from reference TRBV5-1 and TRBJ2-5, is KAGVTQTPRYLIKTRGQQVTLSCSPISGHRSVSWYQQTPGQGLQFLFEYFSETQRNKGNFPGRFSGRQFSNSRSEMNVSTLELGDSALYLCASSLGTGEETQYFGPGTRLLVL.